This T cell receptor beta chain was sequenced during a study of CD8+ T cells in alopecia areata. Per the germline V gene, CDR1 is LGHNA and CDR2 is YNFKEQ. Trimming pared 1 base from V and 9 bases from J, leaving 10 bases between. The CDR3 is made up of 13 amino acids. This clone was seen only a few times. It was cDNA, reverse transcribed from extracted RNA, that served as the sequencing template. Profiled with immunoSEQ multiplex PCR; TCRdb holds only in-frame clones, not every one. Of some 210,000 clones in the sample, about 53% were seen once. This material consisted of CD4+ T cells sorted from blood, taken at week 0. This chain connects TRBV4-2 to TRBJ2-1; D not certain. This sequence originates from a human donor with alopecia areata. CDR3 in amino acids: CASSQVGDGEQFF. CDR3 nucleotides: TGTGCCAGCAGCCAAGTAGGAGACGGTGAGCAGTTCTTC.